This record concerns one T cell receptor (beta chain) sequence. The antigen is unknown. This sample was included in a study of T cell responses to AZD1222 COVID-19 vaccine. Points from the study as a whole: White British donors predominated, females outnumbered males, and clonal diversity was possibly underestimated.

The germline V gene has CDR1 SGHVS and CDR2 FQNEAQ. V lost 4 bases and J lost 3; bases outside the gene matches: 4. CDR3 size: 14 residues. Repertoires were generated with immunoSEQ multiplex PCR, while TCRdb's copy carries only in-frame clones and drops some. The sample has 150,000 to 200,000 clones; about 89% are singletons. Here the sequenced sample was peripheral blood, taken on day 0 of AZD1222 vaccination. The genes are TRBV7-8 and TRBJ1-2; 8 bases agree with TRBD1. The TCR comes from an adult in good health. CDR3 DNA sequence: TGTGCCAGCAGCTCTCGACAGGGGCACTATGGCTACACCTTC. Residues: CASSSRQGHYGYTF. Full variable domain (outside the CDR3, taken from reference TRBV7-8 and TRBJ1-2): GAGVSQSPRYKVAKRGQDVALRCDPISGHVSLFWYQQALGQGPEFLTYFQNEAQLDKSGLPSDRFFAERPEGSVSTLKIQRTQQEDSAVYLCASSSRQGHYGYTFGSGTRLTVV.